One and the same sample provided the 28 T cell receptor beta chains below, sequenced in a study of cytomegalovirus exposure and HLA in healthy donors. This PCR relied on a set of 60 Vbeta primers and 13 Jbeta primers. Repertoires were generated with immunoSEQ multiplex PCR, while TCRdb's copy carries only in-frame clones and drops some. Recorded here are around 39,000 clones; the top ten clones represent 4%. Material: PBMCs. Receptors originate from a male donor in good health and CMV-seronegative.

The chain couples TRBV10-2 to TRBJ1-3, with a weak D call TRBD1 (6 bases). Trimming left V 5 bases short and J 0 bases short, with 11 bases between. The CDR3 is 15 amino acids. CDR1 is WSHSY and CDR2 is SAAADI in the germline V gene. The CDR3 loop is CASSNRASSGNTIYF. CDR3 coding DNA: TGCGCCAGCAGTAACAGGGCGAGCTCTGGAAACACCATATATTTT.

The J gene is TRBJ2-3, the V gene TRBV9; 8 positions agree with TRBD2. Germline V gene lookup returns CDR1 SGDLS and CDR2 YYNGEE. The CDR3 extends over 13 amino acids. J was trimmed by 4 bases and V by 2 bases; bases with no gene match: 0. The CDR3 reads CASSVTSADTQYF. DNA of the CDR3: TGTGCCAGCAGCGTGACTAGCGCAGATACGCAGTATTTT.

The CDR3 sequence is CATQGGSYEQYF. The CDR3 coding sequence is TGTGCCACCCAGGGGGGCTCCTACGAGCAGTACTTC. The V call is TRBV11-2, the J call TRBJ2-7; a possible D gene is TRBD1 (7 bases). Germline V gene lookup returns CDR1 SGHAT and CDR2 FQNNGV. V lost 10 bases and J lost 0, with 10 bases in between. The CDR3 is 12 amino acids.

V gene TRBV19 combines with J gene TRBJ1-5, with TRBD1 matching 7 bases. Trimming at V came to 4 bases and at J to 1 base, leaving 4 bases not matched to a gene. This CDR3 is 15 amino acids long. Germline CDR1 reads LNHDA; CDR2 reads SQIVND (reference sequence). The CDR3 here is CASSRQGQSNQPQHF. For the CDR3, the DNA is TGTGCCAGTAGTAGACAGGGCCAAAGCAATCAGCCCCAGCATTTT. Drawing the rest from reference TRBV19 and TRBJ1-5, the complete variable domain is DGGITQSPKYLFRKEGQNVTLSCEQNLNHDAMYWYRQDPGQGLRLIYYSQIVNDFQKGDIAEGYSVSREKKESFPLTVTSAQKNPTAFYLCASSRQGQSNQPQHFGDGTRLSIL.

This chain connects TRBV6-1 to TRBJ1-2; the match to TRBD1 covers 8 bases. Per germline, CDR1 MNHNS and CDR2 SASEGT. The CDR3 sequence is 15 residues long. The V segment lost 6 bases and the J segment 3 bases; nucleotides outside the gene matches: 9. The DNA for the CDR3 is TGTGCCAGCAGATTGACAGGGGCCATCGACTATGGCTACACCTTC. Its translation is CASRLTGAIDYGYTF.

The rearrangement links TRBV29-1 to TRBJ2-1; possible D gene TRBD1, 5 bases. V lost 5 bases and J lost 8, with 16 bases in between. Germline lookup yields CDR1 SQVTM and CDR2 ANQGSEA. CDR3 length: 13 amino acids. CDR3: CSVTTGHLDEQFF. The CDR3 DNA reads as TGCAGCGTTACGACTGGACATTTAGATGAGCAGTTCTTC.

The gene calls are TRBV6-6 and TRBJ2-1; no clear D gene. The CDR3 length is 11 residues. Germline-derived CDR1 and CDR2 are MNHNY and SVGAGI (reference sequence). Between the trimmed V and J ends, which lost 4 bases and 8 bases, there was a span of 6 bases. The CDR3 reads CASSLGDEQFF. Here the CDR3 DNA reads TGTGCCAGCAGTTTGGGCGATGAGCAGTTCTTC.

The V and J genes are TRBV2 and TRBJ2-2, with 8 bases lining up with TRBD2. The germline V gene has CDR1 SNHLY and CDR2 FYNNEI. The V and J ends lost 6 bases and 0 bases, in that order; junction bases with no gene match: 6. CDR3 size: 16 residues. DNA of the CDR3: TGTGCCAGCAGCGGGAGGGACGTAGCGAACACCGGGGAGCTGTTTTTT. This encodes CASSGRDVANTGELFF.

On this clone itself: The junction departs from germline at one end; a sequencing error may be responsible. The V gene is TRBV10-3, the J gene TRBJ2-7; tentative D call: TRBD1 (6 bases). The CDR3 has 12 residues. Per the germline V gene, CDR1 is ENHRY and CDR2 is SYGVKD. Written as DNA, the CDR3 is TGTGCCATCAGTGAACCGACAGGCCCAAGTACCTTC. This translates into CAISEPTGPSTF.

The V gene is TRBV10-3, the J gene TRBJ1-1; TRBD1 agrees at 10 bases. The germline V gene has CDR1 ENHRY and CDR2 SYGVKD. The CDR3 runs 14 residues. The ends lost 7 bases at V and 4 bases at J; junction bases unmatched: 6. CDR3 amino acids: CAIKRTGGITEAFF. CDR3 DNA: TGTGCCATCAAAAGGACAGGGGGTATCACTGAAGCTTTCTTT.

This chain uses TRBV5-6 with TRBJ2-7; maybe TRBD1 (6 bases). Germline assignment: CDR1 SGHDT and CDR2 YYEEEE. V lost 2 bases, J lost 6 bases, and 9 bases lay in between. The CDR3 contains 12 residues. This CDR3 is CASSLTGPEQYF. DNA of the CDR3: TGTGCCAGCAGCTTAACAGGGCCCGAGCAGTACTTC.

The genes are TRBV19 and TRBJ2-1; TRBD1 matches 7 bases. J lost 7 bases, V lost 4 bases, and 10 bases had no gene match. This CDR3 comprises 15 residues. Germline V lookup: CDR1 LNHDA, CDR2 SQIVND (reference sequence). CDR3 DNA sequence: TGTGCCAGTAGTACGACAGGGTTTCCGGGAAATGAGCAGTTCTTC. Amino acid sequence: CASSTTGFPGNEQFF.

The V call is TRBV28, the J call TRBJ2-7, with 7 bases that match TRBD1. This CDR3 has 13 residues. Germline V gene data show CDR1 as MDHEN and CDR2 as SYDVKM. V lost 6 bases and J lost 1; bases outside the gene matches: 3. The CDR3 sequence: CASRFRGSYEQYF. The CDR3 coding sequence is TGTGCCAGCAGATTCAGGGGGTCCTACGAGCAGTACTTC. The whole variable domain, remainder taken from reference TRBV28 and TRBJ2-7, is DVKVTQSSRYLVKRTGEKVFLECVQDMDHENMFWYRQDPGLGLRLIYFSYDVKMKEKGDIPEGYSVSREKKERFSLILESASTNQTSMYLCASRFRGSYEQYFGPGTRLTVT.

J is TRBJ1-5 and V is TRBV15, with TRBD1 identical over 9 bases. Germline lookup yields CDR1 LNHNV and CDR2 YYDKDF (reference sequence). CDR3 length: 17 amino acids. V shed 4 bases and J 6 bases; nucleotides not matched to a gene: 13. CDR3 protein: CATSTPGTGKVGQPQHF. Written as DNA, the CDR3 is TGTGCCACCAGCACCCCCGGGACAGGGAAGGTTGGTCAGCCCCAGCATTTT.

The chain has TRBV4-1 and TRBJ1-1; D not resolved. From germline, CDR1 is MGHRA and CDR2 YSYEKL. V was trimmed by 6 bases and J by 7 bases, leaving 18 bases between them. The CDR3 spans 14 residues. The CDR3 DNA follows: TGCGCCAGCAGATCCCGGGGAGGGTCTCTTGAAGCTTTCTTT. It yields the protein CASRSRGGSLEAFF.

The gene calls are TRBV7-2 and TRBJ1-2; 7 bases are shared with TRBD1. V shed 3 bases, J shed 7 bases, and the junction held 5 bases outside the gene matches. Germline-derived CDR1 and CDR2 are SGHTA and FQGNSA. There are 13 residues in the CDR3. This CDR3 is CASSFQGGSGYTF. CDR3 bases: TGTGCCAGCAGCTTCCAGGGGGGCTCTGGCTACACCTTC. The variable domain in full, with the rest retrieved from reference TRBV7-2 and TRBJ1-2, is GAGVSQSPSNKVTEKGKDVELRCDPISGHTALYWYRQSLGQGLEFLIYFQGNSAPDKSGLPSDRFSAERTGGSVSTLTIQRTQQEDSAVYLCASSFQGGSGYTFGSGTRLTVV.

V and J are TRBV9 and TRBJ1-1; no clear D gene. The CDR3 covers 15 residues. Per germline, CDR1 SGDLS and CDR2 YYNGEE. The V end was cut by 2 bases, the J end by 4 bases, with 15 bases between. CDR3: CASSVSGRSFTEAFF. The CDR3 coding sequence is TGTGCCAGCAGCGTTAGCGGTAGGTCGTTCACTGAAGCTTTCTTT.

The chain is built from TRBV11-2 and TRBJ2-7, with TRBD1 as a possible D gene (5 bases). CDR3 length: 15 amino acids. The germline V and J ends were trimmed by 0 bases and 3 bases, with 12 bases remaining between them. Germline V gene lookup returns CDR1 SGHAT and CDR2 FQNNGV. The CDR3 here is CASSLEGVRDYEQYF. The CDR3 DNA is TGTGCCAGCAGCTTAGAAGGGGTCAGGGACTACGAGCAGTACTTC.

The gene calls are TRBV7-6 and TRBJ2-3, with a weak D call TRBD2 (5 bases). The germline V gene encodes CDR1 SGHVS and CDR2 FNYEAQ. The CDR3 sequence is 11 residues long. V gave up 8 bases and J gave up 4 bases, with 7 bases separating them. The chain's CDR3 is CASSGSDTQYF. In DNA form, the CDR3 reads TGTGCCAGCTCGGGGTCAGATACGCAGTATTTT.

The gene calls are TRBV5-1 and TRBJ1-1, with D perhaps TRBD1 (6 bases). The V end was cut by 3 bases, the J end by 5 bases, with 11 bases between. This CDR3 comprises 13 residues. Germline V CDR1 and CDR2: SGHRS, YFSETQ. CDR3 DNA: TGCGCCAGCAGCTGGAAGGGGGGGACTGAAGCTTTCTTT. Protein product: CASSWKGGTEAFF.

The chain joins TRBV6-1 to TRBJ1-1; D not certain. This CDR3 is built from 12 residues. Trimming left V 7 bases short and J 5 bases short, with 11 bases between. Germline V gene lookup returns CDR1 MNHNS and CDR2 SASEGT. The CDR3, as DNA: TGTGCCAGCACTATACCGGGGACTGAAGCTTTCTTT. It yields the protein CASTIPGTEAFF.

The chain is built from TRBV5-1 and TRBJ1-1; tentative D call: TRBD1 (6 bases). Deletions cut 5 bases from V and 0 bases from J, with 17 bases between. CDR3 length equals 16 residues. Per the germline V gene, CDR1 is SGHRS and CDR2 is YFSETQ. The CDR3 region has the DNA TGCGCCAGCAGTCTCGCAAACAGGGCCCTGAACACTGAAGCTTTCTTT. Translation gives CASSLANRALNTEAFF.

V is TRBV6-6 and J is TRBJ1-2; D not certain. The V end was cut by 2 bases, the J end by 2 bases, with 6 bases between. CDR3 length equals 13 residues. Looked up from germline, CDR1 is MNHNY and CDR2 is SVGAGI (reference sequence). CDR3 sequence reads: CASSYEENYGYTF. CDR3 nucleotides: TGTGCCAGCAGTTACGAGGAAAACTATGGCTACACCTTC.

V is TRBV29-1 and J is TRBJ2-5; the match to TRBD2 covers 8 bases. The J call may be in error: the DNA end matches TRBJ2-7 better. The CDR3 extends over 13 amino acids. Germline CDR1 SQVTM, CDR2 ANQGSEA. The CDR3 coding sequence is TGCAGCGTTGATATCGGGGGGGCCGGCGAGCAGTACTTC. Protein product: CSVDIGGAGEQYF.

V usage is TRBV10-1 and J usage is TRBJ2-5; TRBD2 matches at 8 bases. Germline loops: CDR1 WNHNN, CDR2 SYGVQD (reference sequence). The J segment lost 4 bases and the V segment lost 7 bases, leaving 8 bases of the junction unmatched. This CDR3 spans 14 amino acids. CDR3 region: CASTVAGKGETQYF. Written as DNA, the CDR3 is TGCGCCAGCACGGTAGCGGGGAAGGGAGAGACCCAGTACTTC.

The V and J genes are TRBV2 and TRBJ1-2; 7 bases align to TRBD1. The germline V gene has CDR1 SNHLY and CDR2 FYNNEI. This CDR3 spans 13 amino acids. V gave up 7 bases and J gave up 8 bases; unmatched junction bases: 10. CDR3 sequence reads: CASTDRDGSGYTF. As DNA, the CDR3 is TGTGCCAGCACCGACAGGGATGGATCGGGCTACACCTTC.

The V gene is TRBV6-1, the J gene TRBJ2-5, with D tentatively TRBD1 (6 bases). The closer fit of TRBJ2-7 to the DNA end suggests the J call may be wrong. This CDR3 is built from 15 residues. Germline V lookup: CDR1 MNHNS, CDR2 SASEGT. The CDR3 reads CASSEAGTPPYEQYF. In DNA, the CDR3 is TGTGCCAGCAGTGAAGCGGGGACACCGCCTTACGAGCAGTACTTC.

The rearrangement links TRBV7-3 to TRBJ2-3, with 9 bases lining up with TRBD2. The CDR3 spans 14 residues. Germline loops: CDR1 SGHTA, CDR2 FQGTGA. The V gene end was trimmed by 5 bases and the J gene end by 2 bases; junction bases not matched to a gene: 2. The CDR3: CASSTSGYTDTQYF. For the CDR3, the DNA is TGTGCCAGCAGCACTAGCGGGTACACAGATACGCAGTATTTT.